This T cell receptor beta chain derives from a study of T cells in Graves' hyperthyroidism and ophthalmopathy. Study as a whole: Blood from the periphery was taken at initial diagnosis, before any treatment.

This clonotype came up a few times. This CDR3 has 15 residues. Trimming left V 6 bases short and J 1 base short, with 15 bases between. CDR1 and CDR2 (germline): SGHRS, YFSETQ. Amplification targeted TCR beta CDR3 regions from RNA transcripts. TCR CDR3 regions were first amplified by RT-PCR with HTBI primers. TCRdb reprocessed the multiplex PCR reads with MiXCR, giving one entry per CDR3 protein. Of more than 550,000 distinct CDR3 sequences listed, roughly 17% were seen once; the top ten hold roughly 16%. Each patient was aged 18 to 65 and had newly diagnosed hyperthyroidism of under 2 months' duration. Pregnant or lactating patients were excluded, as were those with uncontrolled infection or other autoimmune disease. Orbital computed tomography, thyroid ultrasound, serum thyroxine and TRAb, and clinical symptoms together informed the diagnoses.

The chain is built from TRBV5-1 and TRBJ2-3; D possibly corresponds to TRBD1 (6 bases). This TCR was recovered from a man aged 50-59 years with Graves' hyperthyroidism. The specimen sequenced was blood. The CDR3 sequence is CASTNSGARTDTQYF. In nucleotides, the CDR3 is TGCGCCAGCACCAATTCAGGGGCGCGCACAGATACGCAGTATTTT.